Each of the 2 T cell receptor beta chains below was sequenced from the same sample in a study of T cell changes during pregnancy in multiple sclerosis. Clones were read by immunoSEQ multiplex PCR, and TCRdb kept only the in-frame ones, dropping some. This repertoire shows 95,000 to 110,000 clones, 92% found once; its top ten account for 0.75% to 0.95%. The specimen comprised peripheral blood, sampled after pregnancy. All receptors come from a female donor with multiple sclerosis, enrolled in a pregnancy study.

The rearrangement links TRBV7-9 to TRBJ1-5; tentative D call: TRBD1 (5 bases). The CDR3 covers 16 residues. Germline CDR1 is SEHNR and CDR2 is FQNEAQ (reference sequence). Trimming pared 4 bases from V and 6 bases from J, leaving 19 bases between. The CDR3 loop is CASSYWGGVDVQPQHF. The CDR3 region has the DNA TGTGCCAGCAGCTATTGGGGAGGGGTTGACGTTCAGCCCCAGCATTTT.

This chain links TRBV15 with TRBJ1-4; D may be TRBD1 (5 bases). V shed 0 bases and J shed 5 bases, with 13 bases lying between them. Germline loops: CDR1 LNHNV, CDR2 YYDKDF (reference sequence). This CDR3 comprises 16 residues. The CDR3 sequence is CATSRDHRGGNEKLFF. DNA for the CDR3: TGTGCCACCAGCAGAGATCATCGGGGGGGGAATGAAAAACTGTTTTTT.